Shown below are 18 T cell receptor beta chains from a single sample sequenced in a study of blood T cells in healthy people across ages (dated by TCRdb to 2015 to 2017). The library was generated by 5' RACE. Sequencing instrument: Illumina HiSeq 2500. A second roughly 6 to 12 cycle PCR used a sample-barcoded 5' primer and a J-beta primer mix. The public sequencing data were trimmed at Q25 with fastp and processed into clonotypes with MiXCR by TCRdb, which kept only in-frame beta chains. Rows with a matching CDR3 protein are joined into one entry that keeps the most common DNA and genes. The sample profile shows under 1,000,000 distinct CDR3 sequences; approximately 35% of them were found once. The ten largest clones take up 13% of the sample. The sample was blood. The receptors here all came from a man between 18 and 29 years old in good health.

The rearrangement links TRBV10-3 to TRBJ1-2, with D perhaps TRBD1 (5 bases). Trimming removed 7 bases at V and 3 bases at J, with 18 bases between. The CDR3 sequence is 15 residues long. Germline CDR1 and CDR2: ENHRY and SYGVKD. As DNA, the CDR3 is TGTGCCATCACCCCGGGACGATCAAGTGACTATGGCTACACCTTC. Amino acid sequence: CAITPGRSSDYGYTF.

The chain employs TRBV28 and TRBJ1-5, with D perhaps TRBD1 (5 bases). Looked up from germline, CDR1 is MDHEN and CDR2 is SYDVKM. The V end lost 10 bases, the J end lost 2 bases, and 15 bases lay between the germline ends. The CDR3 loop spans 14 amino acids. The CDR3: CATQMGGGNQPQHF. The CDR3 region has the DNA TGTGCCACCCAAATGGGGGGGGGCAATCAGCCCCAGCATTTT.

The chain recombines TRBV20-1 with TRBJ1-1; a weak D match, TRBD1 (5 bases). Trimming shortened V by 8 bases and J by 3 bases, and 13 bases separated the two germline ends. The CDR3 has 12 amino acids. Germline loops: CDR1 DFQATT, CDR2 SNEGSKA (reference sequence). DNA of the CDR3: TGCAGTACAACGGGGGGAGACACTGAAGCTTTCTTT. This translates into CSTTGGDTEAFF.

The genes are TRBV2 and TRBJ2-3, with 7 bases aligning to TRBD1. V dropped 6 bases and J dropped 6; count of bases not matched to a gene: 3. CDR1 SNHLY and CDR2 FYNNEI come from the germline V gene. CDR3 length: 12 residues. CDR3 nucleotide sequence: TGTGCCAGCAGGACAGGGTATGATACGCAGTATTTT. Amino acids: CASRTGYDTQYF.

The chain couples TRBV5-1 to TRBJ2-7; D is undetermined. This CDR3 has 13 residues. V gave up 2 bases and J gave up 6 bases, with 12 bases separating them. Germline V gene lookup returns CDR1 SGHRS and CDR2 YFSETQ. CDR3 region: CASSFDQSGEQYF. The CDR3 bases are TGCGCCAGCAGCTTCGATCAGTCAGGCGAGCAGTACTTC.

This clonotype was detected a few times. Written as DNA, the CDR3 is TGTGCCAGCAGCGAACTTTACGGGACAGGGGGCTACACCTTC. As protein: CASSELYGTGGYTF. The chain combines TRBV25-1 with TRBJ1-2; 9 bases are a match to TRBD1. The CDR3 is made up of 14 amino acids. Per the germline V gene, CDR1 is MGHDK and CDR2 is SYGVNS. Trimming at V came to 6 bases and at J to 8 bases, leaving 10 bases not matched to a gene.

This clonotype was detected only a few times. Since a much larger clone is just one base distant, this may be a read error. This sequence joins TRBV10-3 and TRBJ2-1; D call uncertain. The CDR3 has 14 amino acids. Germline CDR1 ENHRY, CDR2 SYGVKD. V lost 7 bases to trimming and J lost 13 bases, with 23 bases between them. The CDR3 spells CAIKGTELQETQFF. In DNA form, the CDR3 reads TGTGCCATCAAGGGCACCGAACTCCAAGAGACCCAGTTCTTC.

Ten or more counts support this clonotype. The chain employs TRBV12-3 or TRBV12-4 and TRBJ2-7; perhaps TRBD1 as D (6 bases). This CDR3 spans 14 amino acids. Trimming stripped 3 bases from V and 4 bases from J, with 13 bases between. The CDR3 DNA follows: TGTGCCAGCAGTTTCTTGCAGGGGAATTACGAGCAGTACTTC. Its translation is CASSFLQGNYEQYF.

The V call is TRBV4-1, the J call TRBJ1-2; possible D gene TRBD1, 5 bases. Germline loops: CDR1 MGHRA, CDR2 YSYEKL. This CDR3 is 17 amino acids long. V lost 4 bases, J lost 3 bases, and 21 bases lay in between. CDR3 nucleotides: TGCGCCAGCAGCCTCCCCACGGCTGCGAGGGACGACTATGGCTACACCTTC. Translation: CASSLPTAARDDYGYTF.

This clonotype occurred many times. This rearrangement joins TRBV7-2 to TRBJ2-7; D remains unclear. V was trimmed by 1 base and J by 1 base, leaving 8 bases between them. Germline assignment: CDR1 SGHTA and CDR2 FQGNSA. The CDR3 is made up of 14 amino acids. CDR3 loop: CASSLVADSYEQYF. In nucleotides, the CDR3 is TGTGCCAGCAGCTTAGTGGCCGATTCCTACGAGCAGTACTTC.

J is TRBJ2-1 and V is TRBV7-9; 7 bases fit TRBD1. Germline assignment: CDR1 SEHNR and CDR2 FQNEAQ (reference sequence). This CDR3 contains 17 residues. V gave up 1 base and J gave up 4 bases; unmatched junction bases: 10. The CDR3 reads CASSLGPRRGLYNEQFF. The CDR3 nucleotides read TGTGCCAGCAGCTTAGGTCCGCGTAGGGGGCTTTACAATGAGCAGTTCTTC.

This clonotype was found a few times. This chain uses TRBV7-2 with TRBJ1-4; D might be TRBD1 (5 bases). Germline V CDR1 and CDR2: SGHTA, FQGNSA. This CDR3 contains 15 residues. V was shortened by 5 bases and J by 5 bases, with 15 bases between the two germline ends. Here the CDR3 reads CASSPVTALNEKLFF. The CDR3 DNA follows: TGTGCCAGCAGCCCTGTGACAGCTTTAAATGAAAAACTGTTTTTT. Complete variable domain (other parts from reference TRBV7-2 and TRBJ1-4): GAGVSQSPSNKVTEKGKDVELRCDPISGHTALYWYRQSLGQGLEFLIYFQGNSAPDKSGLPSDRFSAERTGGSVSTLTIQRTQQEDSAVYLCASSPVTALNEKLFFGSGTQLSVL.

The CDR3 loop reads CASSYDLAGGRSDTGELFF. DNA of the CDR3: TGTGCCAGCAGTTACGACCTAGCGGGGGGGAGATCGGACACCGGGGAGCTGTTTTTT. The chain is built from TRBV6-2 or TRBV6-3 and TRBJ2-2; 12 bases line up with TRBD2. V was clipped by 2 bases and J by 3 bases; unmatched bases: 10. The length of the CDR3 is 19 residues. Germline values: CDR1 MNHEY, CDR2 SVGEGT.

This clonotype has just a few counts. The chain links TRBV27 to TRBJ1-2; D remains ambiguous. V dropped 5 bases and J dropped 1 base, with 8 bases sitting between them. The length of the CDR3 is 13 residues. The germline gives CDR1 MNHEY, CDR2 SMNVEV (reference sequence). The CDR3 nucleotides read TGTGCCAGCAGTACGAGTGATAACTATGGCTACACCTTC. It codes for CASSTSDNYGYTF.

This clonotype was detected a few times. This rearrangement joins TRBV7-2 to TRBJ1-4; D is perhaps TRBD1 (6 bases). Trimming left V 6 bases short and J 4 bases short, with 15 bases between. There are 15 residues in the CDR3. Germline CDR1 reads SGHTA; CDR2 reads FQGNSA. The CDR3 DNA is TGTGCCAGCAGTCCCGGACAGTGGGATAATGAAAAACTGTTTTTT. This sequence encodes CASSPGQWDNEKLFF.

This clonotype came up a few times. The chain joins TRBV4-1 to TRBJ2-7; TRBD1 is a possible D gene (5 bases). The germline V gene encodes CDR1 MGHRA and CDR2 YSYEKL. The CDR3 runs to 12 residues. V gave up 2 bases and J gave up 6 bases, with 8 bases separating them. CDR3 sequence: CASSQITGEQYF. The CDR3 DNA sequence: TGCGCCAGCAGCCAAATCACAGGCGAGCAGTACTTC.

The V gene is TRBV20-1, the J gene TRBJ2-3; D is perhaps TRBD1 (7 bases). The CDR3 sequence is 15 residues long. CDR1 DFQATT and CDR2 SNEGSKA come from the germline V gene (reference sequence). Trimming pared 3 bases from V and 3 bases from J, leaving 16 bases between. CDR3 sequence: CSASDRVEGTDTQYF. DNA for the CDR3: TGCAGTGCTAGTGACAGGGTGGAGGGAACAGATACGCAGTATTTT.

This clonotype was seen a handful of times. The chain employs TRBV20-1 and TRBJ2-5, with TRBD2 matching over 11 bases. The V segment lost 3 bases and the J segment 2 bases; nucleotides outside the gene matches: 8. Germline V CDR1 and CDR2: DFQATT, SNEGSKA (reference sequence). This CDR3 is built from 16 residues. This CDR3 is CSAREASGGQQETQYF. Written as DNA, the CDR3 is TGCAGTGCTAGGGAAGCTAGCGGGGGGCAACAAGAGACCCAGTACTTC.